A single sample gave rise to the 18 T cell receptor beta chains below, sequenced in a study of shared clonotypes between healthy human individuals. Naive CD8 cells lacked CD45RO and underwent positive selection for CCR7, leaving out terminally differentiated effector memory CD45RA+ cells. Clones were sequenced by immunoSEQ multiplex PCR, and TCRdb holds only the in-frame ones, with some missing. The table has 2 million to 2.5 million clones, 90% to 95% seen once. The source material was naive CD8+ T cells from PBMCs. The receptor source for this set is a man between 18 and 35 years old in good health. Some clones in this sample may be carry-over from other donors' samples.

The genes are TRBV10-3 and TRBJ2-7; TRBD1 is a possible D gene (8 bases). Germline V gives CDR1 ENHRY, CDR2 SYGVKD. Trimming removed 2 bases at V and 3 bases at J, with 20 bases between. There are 17 residues in the CDR3. CDR3 sequence: CAISEGGATGDNYEQYF. The CDR3 nucleotides are TGTGCCATCAGTGAGGGGGGGGCGACAGGGGACAACTACGAGCAGTACTTC.

CDR3 amino acids: CASSVTSSYNEQFF. The CDR3 DNA is TGTGCCAGCAGCGTAACCAGCTCCTACAATGAGCAGTTCTTC. The chain employs TRBV9 and TRBJ2-1; no clear D. Germline CDR1 SGDLS, CDR2 YYNGEE. V lost 1 base and J lost 0, with 5 bases in between. The CDR3 length is 14 residues.

V gene TRBV7-9 combines with J gene TRBJ2-5; the match to TRBD2 covers 8 bases. Trimming at V came to 8 bases and at J to 5 bases, leaving 19 bases not matched to a gene. CDR1 and CDR2 (germline): SEHNR, FQNEAQ (reference sequence). The CDR3 is made up of 17 amino acids. The CDR3 here is CASSQPGGLAGVETQYF. The CDR3 nucleotides are TGTGCCAGCTCTCAACCGGGGGGGCTCGCGGGAGTGGAGACCCAGTACTTC.

This clone was detected only once. The chain links TRBV7-9 to TRBJ2-2, with unresolved D. CDR1 and CDR2 (germline): SEHNR, FQNEAQ (reference sequence). CDR3 length equals 17 residues. V lost 4 bases and J lost 0, with 15 bases in between. CDR3 loop: CASSSSPTTPNTGELFF. The CDR3 DNA reads TGTGCCAGCAGCTCATCCCCTACGACCCCGAACACCGGGGAGCTGTTTTTT.

This clone has only one observation. V and J are TRBV7-9 and TRBJ2-1, with D perhaps assigned TRBD1 or TRBD2 (5 bases each). V lost 2 bases and J lost 2, with 22 bases in between. Germline CDR1 reads SEHNR; CDR2 reads FQNEAQ (reference sequence). There are 19 residues in the CDR3. The CDR3 DNA reads TGTGCCAGCAGCTTATGGGGCGACGGCACGAGCGGAGCCTACAATGAGCAGTTCTTC. Residues: CASSLWGDGTSGAYNEQFF.

This chain uses TRBV7-2 with TRBJ1-2, with D hard to call. Germline V gene sequence: CDR1 SGHTA, CDR2 FQGNSA. V was cut by 5 bases and J by 2 bases, with 15 bases left in between. This CDR3 region has 15 residues. The CDR3 is CASSPAREVNYGYTF. In DNA form, the CDR3 reads TGTGCCAGCAGCCCTGCGAGGGAGGTAAACTATGGCTACACCTTC.

The CDR3 bases are TGTGCCAGCAGCTCCAGCGGGACAGGTCGGGAGACCCAGTACTTC. It specifies CASSSSGTGRETQYF. The chain carries TRBV5-4 and TRBJ2-5; D might be TRBD1 (8 bases). CDR3 length: 15 residues. Germline values: CDR1 SGHNT, CDR2 YYREEE (reference sequence). V was pared by 3 bases and J by 5 bases, with 17 bases between.

The chain links TRBV21-1 to TRBJ2-3; the DNA was not compared with TRBD2, the D call given in the table. TRBV21-1 is marked as a pseudogene. This CDR3 contains 17 residues. The DNA for the CDR3 is TGTGCCAGCAGCAAAGCCAGTCTAGCGGGACGAGCAGATACGCAGTATTTT. It codes for CASSKASLAGRADTQYF.

The chain recombines TRBV2 with TRBJ1-1, with D possibly being TRBD1 (6 bases). The V gene's germline CDR1 is SNHLY and CDR2 FYNNEI. The ends were cut back, 4 bases at V and 3 bases at J, with 21 bases in the middle. This CDR3 spans 17 amino acids. The CDR3 region has the DNA TGTGCCAGCAGTGTGGACAGCTCAGGATCTTCCGACACTGAAGCTTTCTTT. Translation gives CASSVDSSGSSDTEAFF.

This clone was observed once. The chain carries TRBV7-6 and TRBJ1-4, with TRBD1 matching 8 bases. The ends lost 0 bases at V and 2 bases at J; junction bases unmatched: 2. The CDR3 is made up of 16 amino acids. The germline V gene has CDR1 SGHVS and CDR2 FNYEAQ. CDR3 sequence reads: CASSLAQGGTNEKLFF. The CDR3 bases are TGTGCCAGCAGCTTAGCACAGGGGGGGACTAATGAAAAACTGTTTTTT.

The chain recombines TRBV28 with TRBJ2-1, with 9 bases that match TRBD2. This CDR3 has 16 amino acids. V shed 3 bases, J shed 4 bases, and the junction held 7 bases outside the gene matches. Germline V gives CDR1 MDHEN, CDR2 SYDVKM. The CDR3 here is CASSFWREGEYNEQFF. The CDR3 DNA sequence: TGTGCCAGCAGTTTTTGGCGGGAGGGTGAATACAATGAGCAGTTCTTC.

Here the CDR3 reads CASSERSGRGEQYF. The CDR3 coding sequence is TGTGCCAGCAGTGAACGCAGCGGGAGAGGCGAGCAGTACTTC. The rearrangement links TRBV6-1 to TRBJ2-7, with 8 bases fitting TRBD2. Germline V gene sequence: CDR1 MNHNS, CDR2 SASEGT. V shed 2 bases, J shed 6 bases, and the junction held 6 bases outside the gene matches. The CDR3 runs to 14 residues.

The rearrangement uses TRBV7-9 and TRBJ2-3; perhaps TRBD2 as D (6 bases). V lost 7 bases and J 0 bases, leaving 14 bases between the germline ends. CDR1 is SEHNR, CDR2 FQNEAQ, per germline (reference sequence). The CDR3 runs 15 residues. The chain's CDR3 is CASKVGGGSTDTQYF. In DNA, the CDR3 is TGTGCCAGCAAGGTCGGGGGAGGTAGCACAGATACGCAGTATTTT.

This clone was recorded a few times. At the DNA level, this CDR3 is encoded by other sequences in the same sample as well. The CDR3 bases are TGTGCCAGCAGCTTAGGCAGGGGGAACACTGAAGCTTTCTTT. Protein product: CASSLGRGNTEAFF. The chain joins TRBV13 to TRBJ1-1, with D tentatively TRBD1 (6 bases). V was trimmed by 0 bases and J by 1 base, leaving 6 bases between them. CDR3 length: 14 residues. Germline-derived CDR1 and CDR2 are PRHDT and FYEKMQ (reference sequence).

The chain combines TRBV5-5 with TRBJ2-7; D is unresolved. This CDR3 comprises 13 residues. Germline CDR1 reads SGHKS; CDR2 reads YYEKEE (reference sequence). Trimming cost V 2 bases and J 4 bases, with 10 bases left between them. In DNA, the CDR3 is TGTGCCAGCAGCTTCGGCAGCAGGTACGAGCAGTACTTC. It is translated as CASSFGSRYEQYF.

The V gene is TRBV19, the J gene TRBJ2-1; D gene uncertain. Germline V lookup: CDR1 LNHDA, CDR2 SQIVND (reference sequence). Trimming shortened V by 4 bases and J by 2 bases, and 12 bases separated the two germline ends. The CDR3 runs 15 residues. CDR3 sequence (DNA): TGTGCCAGTAGTACCTCTAGTTGGGCCTACAATGAGCAGTTCTTC. It codes for CASSTSSWAYNEQFF.

V gene TRBV27 combines with J gene TRBJ2-2; TRBD2 agrees at 14 bases. Germline V gene data show CDR1 as MNHEY and CDR2 as SMNVEV (reference sequence). The CDR3 is 14 amino acids. J was trimmed by 4 bases and V by 8 bases; bases with no gene match: 0. CDR3 sequence: CASGLAGGTGELFF. In DNA, the CDR3 is TGTGCCAGCGGACTAGCGGGAGGCACCGGGGAGCTGTTTTTT.

This chain uses TRBV14 with TRBJ1-1; D unresolved. V dropped 0 bases and J dropped 7 bases, with 9 bases sitting between them. Germline V CDR1 and CDR2: SGHDN, FVKESK. The CDR3 contains 13 residues. Here the CDR3 reads CASSQDRRREAFF. The CDR3 DNA reads TGTGCCAGCAGCCAAGATCGGAGGCGTGAAGCTTTCTTT. The full variable domain, in which reference TRBV14 and TRBJ1-1 provide the parts outside the CDR3, is EAGVTQFPSHSVIEKGQTVTLRCDPISGHDNLYWYRRVMGKEIKFLLHFVKESKQDESGMPNNRFLAERTGGTYSTLKVQPAELEDSGVYFCASSQDRRREAFFGQGTRLTVV.